These T cell receptor beta chains were read from a single sample in a study of cytomegalovirus exposure and HLA in healthy donors. The method was immunoSEQ multiplex PCR; TCRdb's version includes in-frame clones alone and lacks a portion of them. Seen here are roughly 34,000 clones, less than 75% observed once, and the top ten hold around 10%. Sample: PBMCs. The receptors stem from a man between 35 and 55 years old in good health and CMV-seropositive. The CDR3 runs from the conserved cysteine through the conserved F or W. Each record gives: CDR3 protein, CDR3 DNA, V gene, D gene, J gene, clone size. A D gene is named only where the DNA matches it firmly. Part of the rows lack a size; the others show once, few, many or a class for expanded clones.

CDR3aa: CASSGGLRTDTQYF
CDR3nt: TGTGCCAGCAGTGGAGGTTTACGCACAGATACGCAGTATTTT
v_gene: TRBV5-4
d_gene: -
j_gene: TRBJ2-3
abundance: -

CDR3aa: CASSKRPATVFGYTF
CDR3nt: TGTGCCAGCAGCAAAAGGCCCGCGACAGTCTTTGGCTACACCTTC
v_gene: TRBV21-1
d_gene: -
j_gene: TRBJ1-2
abundance: -

CDR3aa: CSVRSSGGRTDTQYF
CDR3nt: TGCAGCGTTAGATCTAGCGGGGGGAGGACAGATACGCAGTATTTT
v_gene: TRBV29-1
d_gene: TRBD2
j_gene: TRBJ2-3
abundance: once

CDR3aa: CASSYKGLSGNTIYF
CDR3nt: TGTGCCAGCAGTTACAAGGGGCTCTCTGGAAACACCATATATTTT
v_gene: TRBV6-5
d_gene: -
j_gene: TRBJ1-3
abundance: few

CDR3aa: CASSHSSRDQPQHF
CDR3nt: TGTGCCAGCAGCCACTCGTCCAGGGATCAGCCCCAGCATTTT
v_gene: TRBV7-9
d_gene: -
j_gene: TRBJ1-5
abundance: -

CDR3aa: CASSSPWYEQYF
CDR3nt: TGTGCCAGCAGTTCCCCATGGTACGAGCAGTACTTC
v_gene: TRBV6-5
d_gene: -
j_gene: TRBJ2-7
abundance: -

CDR3aa: CASSLTAMENTGELFF
CDR3nt: TGTGCCAGCAGTCTGACAGCCATGGAGAACACCGGGGAGCTGTTTTTT
v_gene: TRBV28
d_gene: -
j_gene: TRBJ2-2
abundance: -

CDR3aa: CASSLDLTSGEETQYF
CDR3nt: TGTGCCAGCAGCTTAGATCTGACTAGTGGAGAAGAGACCCAGTACTTC
v_gene: TRBV7-7
d_gene: -
j_gene: TRBJ2-5
abundance: -

CDR3aa: CASKTGVGTEAFF
CDR3nt: TGTGCCAGCAAGACAGGGGTAGGCACTGAAGCTTTCTTT
v_gene: TRBV6-6
d_gene: TRBD1
j_gene: TRBJ1-1
abundance: few

CDR3aa: CASSLSRDSRSQFF
CDR3nt: TGTGCCAGCAGTTTGTCAAGGGACAGTCGTTCCCAGTTCTTC
v_gene: TRBV27
d_gene: TRBD1
j_gene: TRBJ2-1
abundance: -